This is a list of T cell receptor beta chains from one sample in a study of T cell changes during pregnancy in multiple sclerosis. Here immunoSEQ multiplex PCR was the method, and the copy in TCRdb shows in-frame clones only, minus some. The table records some 37,000 clones, about nine tenths of them present only once. The source was CD8+ T cells from peripheral blood mononuclear cells, collected after pregnancy. The origin of the receptors is a female donor with multiple sclerosis, enrolled in a pregnancy study. Both conserved end residues are part of each CDR3. A D gene is named only where the DNA matches it firmly. Rows may omit the clone size; those that give it use once, few, many or a size class.

CDR3 protein,CDR3 DNA,V gene,D gene,clone size,J gene
CASSPGTLYF,TGTGCCAGCAGTCCCGGGACACTGTACTTC,TRBV2,-,-,TRBJ2-7
CASSSPDSQGSSGETQYF,TGTGCCAGCAGCTCCCCAGACTCACAGGGTTCGTCGGGAGAGACCCAGTACTTC,TRBV7-9,-,-,TRBJ2-5
CSGPLAGGLETQYF,TGCAGCGGCCCTCTAGCGGGGGGGCTTGAGACCCAGTACTTC,TRBV29-1,TRBD2,-,TRBJ2-5
CASSGQAGELFF,TGCGCCAGCAGTGGACAGGCCGGGGAGCTGTTTTTT,TRBV10-1,-,few,TRBJ2-2
CASTPGDTEAFF,TGCGCCAGCACCCCCGGTGATACTGAAGCTTTCTTT,TRBV10-2,-,-,TRBJ1-1
CASSEASGILTLYEQYF,TGTGCCAGCAGTGAAGCGTCAGGGATCCTCACCCTCTACGAGCAGTACTTC,TRBV6-1,-,-,TRBJ2-7
CASSLEVIAGEIDSYEQYF,TGTGCCAGCAGCTTGGAGGTAATAGCGGGGGAGATCGACTCCTACGAGCAGTACTTC,TRBV5-6,TRBD2,-,TRBJ2-7
CASSLEWLDRDTDTQYF,TGTGCCAGCAGCTTAGAATGGTTGGACAGGGACACAGATACGCAGTATTTT,TRBV7-9,TRBD1,-,TRBJ2-3
CASSARQASSYNEQFF,TGTGCCAGCAGTGCCAGACAGGCCAGCTCCTACAATGAGCAGTTCTTC,TRBV25-1,-,few,TRBJ2-1
CAVGGGLGEKLFF,TGTGCCGTCGGCGGGGGCTTGGGCGAAAAACTGTTTTTT,TRBV11-2,-,medium-sized,TRBJ1-4
CAIRAGGSSYNEQFF,TGTGCCATCAGGGCGGGGGGAAGCTCCTACAATGAGCAGTTCTTC,TRBV10-3,TRBD2,-,TRBJ2-1
CASRTGGDTNTQYF,TGTGCCAGCAGGACAGGGGGTGATACGAATACGCAGTATTTT,TRBV6-1,TRBD1,-,TRBJ2-3
CASSLTGVETHADTQYF,TGTGCCAGCAGCCTCACCGGGGTGGAGACGCACGCAGATACGCAGTATTTT,TRBV9,-,-,TRBJ2-3
CAISADSNGYTF,TGTGCCATCAGTGCCGACAGTAATGGCTACACCTTC,TRBV10-3,-,-,TRBJ1-2
CASSFTGSGYTF,TGCGCCAGCAGCTTTACGGGATCTGGCTACACCTTC,TRBV5-1,-,once,TRBJ1-2
CASSPFSSTDTQYF,TGTGCCAGCAGCCCCTTCTCCAGCACAGATACGCAGTATTTT,TRBV6-5,-,-,TRBJ2-3
CASSYGTGGQETQYF,TGTGCCAGCAGTTACGGGACAGGGGGGCAAGAGACCCAGTACTTC,TRBV6-5,TRBD1,-,TRBJ2-5
CASSRSRQGANTEAFF,TGTGCCAGCAGCCGAAGCAGACAGGGAGCGAACACTGAAGCTTTCTTT,TRBV7-3,TRBD1,-,TRBJ1-1
CASSLRTSGGAEQYF,TGTGCCAGCAGTCTCAGGACTAGCGGGGGGGCCGAGCAGTACTTC,TRBV6-5,TRBD2,-,TRBJ2-7
CAIRNRSNQPQHF,TGTGCCATTCGGAACAGGAGCAATCAGCCCCAGCATTTT,TRBV2,-,-,TRBJ1-5
CSVRGPNTGELFF,TGCAGCGTCCGTGGGCCGAACACCGGGGAGCTGTTTTTT,TRBV29-1,-,-,TRBJ2-2
CASSYLWTGDNEQYF,TGTGCCAGCAGTTACTTATGGACTGGGGACAACGAGCAGTACTTC,TRBV6-6,-,once,TRBJ2-7
CASSVDGDGGGSDNIQYF,TGTGCCAGCAGCGTAGATGGGGATGGCGGGGGCTCTGATAACATTCAGTACTTC,TRBV9,-,-,TRBJ2-4
CAISNRDTLISGANVLTF,TGTGCCATCAGTAACCGGGACACCTTGATTTCTGGGGCCAACGTCCTGACTTTC,TRBV10-3,-,-,TRBJ2-6
CASSQWASGRFEQFF,TGCGCCAGCAGCCAATGGGCTAGCGGGAGATTCGAGCAGTTCTTC,TRBV4-1,TRBD2,-,TRBJ2-1
CASSPKDWRASPKPYEQYF,TGTGCCAGCAGTCCTAAGGACTGGCGGGCCTCACCCAAGCCCTACGAGCAGTACTTC,TRBV27,-,-,TRBJ2-7
CASSLASRGFNTGELFF,TGCGCCAGCAGCTTGGCGAGTCGAGGGTTTAACACCGGGGAGCTGTTTTTT,TRBV5-1,-,-,TRBJ2-2
CSLGQGQNTEAFF,TGCAGCCTAGGACAGGGCCAAAACACTGAAGCTTTCTTT,TRBV29-1,TRBD1,medium-sized,TRBJ1-1
CTSSQDRDSQETQYF,TGCACCAGCAGCCAGGACCGGGACTCCCAAGAGACCCAGTACTTC,TRBV1,-,-,TRBJ2-5
CASSPRQGSYEQYF,TGTGCCAGCAGCCCGAGACAGGGTTCCTACGAGCAGTACTTC,TRBV27,TRBD1,-,TRBJ2-7
CASSFLDRGGGYTF,TGTGCCAGCAGTTTCCTAGACAGGGGGGGAGGCTACACCTTC,TRBV27,TRBD1,-,TRBJ1-2
CASSPGLSYEQYF,TGTGCCAGCAGCCCAGGGCTCTCCTACGAGCAGTACTTC,TRBV11-2,-,-,TRBJ2-7
CASSPTGLSHEQYF,TGTGCCAGCAGTCCAACGGGACTATCCCACGAGCAGTACTTC,TRBV6-5,TRBD2,medium-sized,TRBJ2-7
CASSVSQQGQGYTF,TGTGCCAGCAGCGTAAGCCAGCAGGGTCAGGGCTACACCTTC,TRBV9,-,-,TRBJ1-2
CASSPSPGVQETQYF,TGTGCCAGCAGCCCCTCCCCGGGAGTTCAAGAGACCCAGTACTTC,TRBV5-4,-,few,TRBJ2-5
CASSIEADYEQYF,TGTGCCAGTAGTATAGAGGCGGACTACGAGCAGTACTTC,TRBV19,-,-,TRBJ2-7
CSVEGGTDYEQYF,TGCAGCGTTGAAGGGGGGACAGACTACGAGCAGTACTTC,TRBV29-1,TRBD1,-,TRBJ2-7
CASSSASLLDEQYF,TGCGCCAGCAGCTCTGCCAGTCTTCTCGACGAGCAGTACTTC,TRBV5-1,-,-,TRBJ2-7
CACEATESSYNEQFF,TGTGCTTGTGAGGCAACGGAGAGCTCCTACAATGAGCAGTTCTTC,TRBV30,-,-,TRBJ2-1
CASSSRAYTEAFF,TGTGCCAGCAGTTCCAGGGCATACACTGAAGCTTTCTTT,TRBV27,-,-,TRBJ1-1
CASSTSQGTGNTIYF,TGTGCCAGCAGCACCTCTCAGGGGACTGGAAACACCATATATTTT,TRBV13,-,-,TRBJ1-3
CASKSGTGAVQPQHF,TGTGCCAGCAAGTCAGGGACAGGGGCTGTTCAGCCCCAGCATTTT,TRBV6-5,TRBD1,once,TRBJ1-5
CASSHPRLRPGTYEQYF,TGTGCCAGCAGCCATCCCCGACTGAGGCCGGGAACCTACGAGCAGTACTTC,TRBV7-9,-,once,TRBJ2-7
CASSLASERGFYNEQFF,TGTGCCAGCAGCTTAGCATCAGAGCGGGGCTTTTACAATGAGCAGTTCTTC,TRBV7-6,TRBD2,-,TRBJ2-1
CASSSFDTNTGELFF,TGTGCCAGCAGTTCGTTCGACACTAACACCGGGGAGCTGTTTTTT,TRBV6-5,-,-,TRBJ2-2
CASSSKASGTWNEQFF,TGTGCCAGCAGTTCAAAGGCTAGCGGTACATGGAATGAGCAGTTCTTC,TRBV27,TRBD2,-,TRBJ2-1
CASSQHTGGNQPQHF,TGCGCCAGCAGCCAGCACACAGGGGGCAATCAGCCCCAGCATTTT,TRBV4-1,TRBD1,-,TRBJ1-5
CATSRDRSGSSYEQYF,TGTGCCACCAGCAGAGATCGGAGCGGGAGTAGCTACGAGCAGTACTTC,TRBV15,TRBD2,-,TRBJ2-7
CASSTRDRQATNEKLFF,TGTGCCAGCAGTACAAGGGACAGGCAAGCAACTAATGAAAAACTGTTTTTT,TRBV27,TRBD1,-,TRBJ1-4
CASSPSGSAYNEQFF,TGTGCCAGCAGTCCCAGCGGGTCAGCCTACAATGAGCAGTTCTTC,TRBV9,-,-,TRBJ2-1
CASSLGGGSSYEQYF,TGTGCCAGCAGCTTAGGAGGGGGCAGTTCCTACGAGCAGTACTTC,TRBV7-7,TRBD1,-,TRBJ2-7
CASWRGRGPPQPQHF,TGTGCCAGCTGGCGGGGCAGGGGGCCCCCTCAGCCCCAGCATTTT,TRBV27,TRBD1,-,TRBJ1-5
CASSPGNRYQPQHF,TGTGCCAGCAGCCCCGGGAACAGATATCAGCCCCAGCATTTT,TRBV9,-,-,TRBJ1-5
CASRAGTLNTEAFF,TGTGCCAGCAGAGCGGGAACCTTGAACACTGAAGCTTTCTTT,TRBV28,-,once,TRBJ1-1
CASSAQGSEVNEQFF,TGTGCCAGCAGCGCACAGGGCTCGGAGGTCAATGAGCAGTTCTTC,TRBV7-2,-,-,TRBJ2-1
CASSPTSGGAYTGELFF,TGTGCCAGCAGCCCGACTAGCGGGGGGGCCTACACCGGGGAGCTGTTTTTT,TRBV11-2,TRBD2,-,TRBJ2-2
CASSLGLAGGKGSYEQYF,TGTGCCAGCAGCTTAGGACTAGCGGGGGGGAAGGGGTCCTACGAGCAGTACTTC,TRBV7-8,TRBD2,-,TRBJ2-7